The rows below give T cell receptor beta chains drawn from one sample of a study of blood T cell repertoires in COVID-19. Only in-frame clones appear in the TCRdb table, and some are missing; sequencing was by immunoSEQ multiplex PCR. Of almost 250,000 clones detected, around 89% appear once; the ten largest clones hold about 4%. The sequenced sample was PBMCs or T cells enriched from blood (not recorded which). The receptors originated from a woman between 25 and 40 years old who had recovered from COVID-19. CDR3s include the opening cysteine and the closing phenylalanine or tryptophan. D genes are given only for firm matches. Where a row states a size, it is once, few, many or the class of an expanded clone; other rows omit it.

CDR3: CASSLATGGGQPQHF
DNA: TGTGCCAGCAGCTTAGCCACAGGGGGTGGTCAGCCCCAGCATTTT
J: TRBJ1-5
size: -
D: TRBD1
V: TRBV7-2

CDR3: CASSGGVVPANEKLFF
DNA: TGTGCCAGCAGTGGGGGGGTAGTTCCCGCTAATGAAAAACTGTTTTTT
J: TRBJ1-4
size: -
D: -
V: TRBV2

CDR3: CASSRSGFEQFF
DNA: TGTGCCAGCAGCCGGAGCGGGTTTGAGCAGTTCTTC
J: TRBJ2-1
size: -
D: -
V: TRBV28

CDR3: CASSDRGMNTEAFF
DNA: TGTGCCAGCAGTGACAGGGGAATGAACACTGAAGCTTTCTTT
J: TRBJ1-1
size: -
D: -
V: TRBV25-1

CDR3: CASSFFRGGAGNTIYF
DNA: TGTGCCAGCAGCTTCTTTCGAGGGGGCGCAGGAAACACCATATATTTT
J: TRBJ1-3
size: -
D: TRBD1
V: TRBV5-6

CDR3: CASSREPGQGGGYTF
DNA: TGTGCCAGCTCACGAGAACCGGGACAGGGCGGTGGCTACACCTTC
J: TRBJ1-2
size: -
D: TRBD1
V: TRBV18

CDR3: CASSQGSLGQGRGFNYGYTF
DNA: TGTGCCAGCAGCCAAGGGAGTCTCGGACAGGGAAGGGGATTTAACTATGGCTACACCTTC
J: TRBJ1-2
size: -
D: TRBD1
V: TRBV14

CDR3: CASSIQSSGNEQFF
DNA: TGTGCCAGTAGTATCCAGAGTTCGGGCAATGAGCAGTTCTTC
J: TRBJ2-1
size: -
D: -
V: TRBV19

CDR3: CASSQLTGTGGNGYTF
DNA: TGTGCCAGCAGCCAACTGACAGGGACAGGGGGCAATGGCTACACCTTC
J: TRBJ1-2
size: -
D: TRBD1
V: TRBV14

CDR3: CASRGSGDSYNEQFF
DNA: TGTGCCAGCAGGGGTAGCGGGGACTCCTACAATGAGCAGTTCTTC
J: TRBJ2-1
size: -
D: TRBD2
V: TRBV2

CDR3: CASSTAGGKIYGYTF
DNA: TGTGCCAGTAGTACAGCGGGGGGCAAAATCTATGGCTACACCTTC
J: TRBJ1-2
size: -
D: -
V: TRBV19

CDR3: CASSLRRGTYEQYF
DNA: TGTGCCAGCAGCTTAAGGCGGGGAACCTACGAGCAGTACTTC
J: TRBJ2-7
size: -
D: -
V: TRBV7-2

CDR3: CATLAGGSPDNEQFF
DNA: TGTGCCACCCTAGCGGGAGGGTCTCCGGATAATGAGCAGTTCTTC
J: TRBJ2-1
size: -
D: TRBD2
V: TRBV28

CDR3: CASSVQGYEQYF
DNA: TGTGCCAGTAGCGTGCAGGGCTACGAGCAGTACTTC
J: TRBJ2-7
size: -
D: -
V: TRBV19

CDR3: CASSLPGSDQPQHF
DNA: TGTGCCAGCAGCTTACCGGGTTCGGATCAGCCCCAGCATTTT
J: TRBJ1-5
size: -
D: -
V: TRBV7-2

CDR3: CATKDRGGYEQYF
DNA: TGTGCCACCAAGGACAGGGGAGGCTACGAGCAGTACTTC
J: TRBJ2-7
size: -
D: TRBD1
V: TRBV24-1

CDR3: CASRQGNTIYF
DNA: TGTGCCAGTAGGCAGGGAAACACCATATATTTT
J: TRBJ1-3
size: -
D: -
V: TRBV19

CDR3: CASSLRLAGSYNEQFF
DNA: TGTGCCAGCAGTTTAAGGCTAGCGGGCTCCTACAATGAGCAGTTCTTC
J: TRBJ2-1
size: -
D: TRBD2
V: TRBV28

CDR3: CASSSDTEAFF
DNA: TGTGCCAGCAGTTCTGACACTGAAGCTTTCTTT
J: TRBJ1-1
size: -
D: -
V: TRBV2

CDR3: CASTLGVAGGPPYEQFF
DNA: TGTGCCAGCACCCTGGGGGTAGCGGGAGGGCCGCCGTATGAGCAGTTCTTC
J: TRBJ2-1
size: -
D: -
V: TRBV21-1

CDR3: CAWSRPGTGRQPQHF
DNA: TGTGCCTGGAGTCGGCCCGGGACAGGAAGACAGCCCCAGCATTTT
J: TRBJ1-5
size: -
D: TRBD1
V: TRBV30

CDR3: CASRLGGREQFF
DNA: TGTGCCAGCAGATTGGGGGGGAGGGAGCAGTTCTTC
J: TRBJ2-1
size: once
D: TRBD2
V: TRBV27

CDR3: CASSPGTSGFLEQYF
DNA: TGTGCCAGCAGCCCTGGGACTAGCGGCTTTTTGGAGCAGTACTTC
J: TRBJ2-7
size: -
D: TRBD2
V: TRBV5-6

CDR3: CASSPRTGGYNEQFF
DNA: TGCGCCAGCAGCCCGCGGACAGGGGGCTACAATGAGCAGTTCTTC
J: TRBJ2-1
size: -
D: TRBD1
V: TRBV5-1

CDR3: CASSYAVEWGFSNQPQHF
DNA: TGTGCCAGCAGTTATGCAGTAGAATGGGGCTTTAGCAATCAGCCCCAGCATTTT
J: TRBJ1-5
size: once
D: -
V: TRBV6-2/TRBV6-3

CDR3: CASSGLGHRTGELFF
DNA: TGTGCCAGCTCAGGCCTGGGGCATCGGACCGGGGAGCTGTTTTTT
J: TRBJ2-2
size: once
D: -
V: TRBV18

CDR3: CAISADSKNIQYF
DNA: TGTGCCATCAGTGCTGACAGCAAAAACATTCAGTACTTC
J: TRBJ2-4
size: -
D: -
V: TRBV10-3

CDR3: CASSAGGSPQETQYF
DNA: TGTGCCAGCAGCGCAGGGGGCTCTCCCCAGGAGACCCAGTACTTC
J: TRBJ2-5
size: -
D: TRBD1
V: TRBV9

CDR3: CASSLETSGDTTRQYF
DNA: TGTGCCAGCAGCTTGGAGACATCGGGAGACACTACGAGGCAGTACTTC
J: TRBJ2-7
size: -
D: -
V: TRBV5-4

CDR3: CASGTGEKLFF
DNA: TGTGCCAGTGGGACAGGGGAAAAACTGTTTTTT
J: TRBJ1-4
size: -
D: TRBD1
V: TRBV18

CDR3: CASSYDREIAYEQYF
DNA: TGTGCCAGCAGTTACGACAGGGAGATAGCCTACGAGCAGTACTTC
J: TRBJ2-7
size: -
D: TRBD1
V: TRBV6-5

CDR3: CASSAGLDVVGGYTF
DNA: TGTGCCAGTAGTGCAGGGTTAGATGTGGTCGGTGGCTACACCTTC
J: TRBJ1-2
size: -
D: -
V: TRBV19

CDR3: CASSLDGGRNYGYTF
DNA: TGTGCCAGCAGCTTAGACGGCGGCCGTAACTATGGCTACACCTTC
J: TRBJ1-2
size: -
D: -
V: TRBV11-2

CDR3: CASRQGSSGYTF
DNA: TGTGCCAGCAGACAGGGATCGAGCGGCTACACCTTC
J: TRBJ1-2
size: -
D: -
V: TRBV6-5

CDR3: CASSQPGLAGSTDTQYF
DNA: TGTGCCAGCAGCCAACCGGGACTAGCGGGGAGCACAGATACGCAGTATTTT
J: TRBJ2-3
size: -
D: TRBD2
V: TRBV3-1/TRBV3-2

CDR3: CASSPGEREPQHF
DNA: TGTGCCAGCAGCCCAGGGGAGAGGGAGCCCCAGCATTTT
J: TRBJ1-5
size: -
D: -
V: TRBV9

CDR3: CASSLDPTGDYGYTF
DNA: TGTGCCAGCAGCTTAGACCCGACAGGGGACTATGGCTACACCTTC
J: TRBJ1-2
size: once
D: TRBD1
V: TRBV11-1

CDR3: CASSAGTGGGAAEAFF
DNA: TGCGCCAGCAGCGCCGGGACAGGGGGAGGAGCGGCTGAAGCTTTCTTT
J: TRBJ1-1
size: -
D: TRBD1
V: TRBV5-1

CDR3: CASSGQGAYEQYF
DNA: TGTGCCAGCAGCGGACAGGGGGCGTACGAGCAGTACTTC
J: TRBJ2-7
size: -
D: TRBD1
V: TRBV2

CDR3: CASSLATSLDTQYF
DNA: TGTGCCAGCAGCTTGGCGACTAGCCTAGATACGCAGTATTTT
J: TRBJ2-3
size: -
D: TRBD2
V: TRBV5-4

CDR3: CASGIGTSVEQYF
DNA: TGTGCCTCGGGGATCGGGACTAGCGTCGAGCAGTACTTC
J: TRBJ2-7
size: -
D: TRBD2
V: TRBV19

CDR3: CAWSLLAGDEQYF
DNA: TGTGCCTGGAGTCTACTAGCGGGAGACGAGCAGTACTTC
J: TRBJ2-7
size: -
D: TRBD2
V: TRBV30

CDR3: CASSQATGDYGYTF
DNA: TGCGCCAGCAGCCAGGCGACAGGCGACTATGGCTACACCTTC
J: TRBJ1-2
size: once
D: -
V: TRBV4-3

CDR3: CASIMQPVGTGELFF
DNA: TGTGCCAGCATTATGCAGCCGGTCGGGACCGGGGAGCTGTTTTTT
J: TRBJ2-2
size: -
D: -
V: TRBV11-2

CDR3: CASSPRTSGVTDTQYF
DNA: TGTGCCAGCAGCCCCCGGACTAGCGGGGTCACAGATACGCAGTATTTT
J: TRBJ2-3
size: -
D: TRBD2
V: TRBV9

CDR3: CASSRAPGTGGDEQYF
DNA: TGTGCCAGCTCACGAGCACCCGGGACAGGGGGGGACGAGCAGTACTTC
J: TRBJ2-7
size: -
D: TRBD1
V: TRBV18

CDR3: CASQTGGQETQYF
DNA: TGTGCCAGCCAAACAGGGGGCCAGGAGACCCAGTACTTC
J: TRBJ2-5
size: once
D: TRBD1
V: TRBV28

CDR3: CASTPITGQGASGANVLTF
DNA: TGTGCCAGCACGCCAATAACGGGACAGGGGGCTTCTGGGGCCAACGTCCTGACTTTC
J: TRBJ2-6
size: -
D: TRBD1
V: TRBV4-2

CDR3: CASSLMDRESGTEQYF
DNA: TGTGCCAGCAGCTTAATGGACAGGGAGTCAGGGACGGAGCAGTACTTC
J: TRBJ2-7
size: -
D: TRBD1
V: TRBV11-1

CDR3: CASSQVTGTRAYEQYF
DNA: TGCGCCAGCAGCCAAGTCACCGGGACTAGAGCTTACGAGCAGTACTTC
J: TRBJ2-7
size: -
D: TRBD2
V: TRBV4-1